This entry lists 23 T cell receptor beta chains sequenced from one sample in a study of cytomegalovirus exposure and HLA in healthy donors. Vbeta (60) and Jbeta (13) primers were used in the PCR. Clones were read by immunoSEQ multiplex PCR, and TCRdb kept only the in-frame ones, dropping some. The sample holds some 99,000 clones; around four fifths are singletons and the top ten take more than 1.5%. The sample consisted of PBMCs. The receptors shown here come from a man between 35 and 55 years old in good health and CMV-seronegative.

The chain combines TRBV6-1 with TRBJ1-2; D might be TRBD1 (6 bases). The CDR3 spans 13 residues. Germline V gene lookup returns CDR1 MNHNS and CDR2 SASEGT. The V end was cut by 3 bases, the J end by 8 bases, with 13 bases between. This CDR3 reads CASSELGAVGYTF. CDR3 DNA sequence: TGTGCCAGCAGTGAGCTGGGGGCGGTAGGCTACACCTTC.

The chain recombines TRBV4-2 with TRBJ2-5; a weak D match, TRBD1 (5 bases). V lost 3 bases, J lost 5 bases, and 22 bases lay in between. The CDR3 consists of 17 residues. Germline CDR1 LGHNA, CDR2 YNFKEQ. The DNA of the CDR3 is TGTGCCAGCAGCCATTCCCAGGGCCAAGACGAAATTGAGACCCAGTACTTC. This gives the protein CASSHSQGQDEIETQYF.

The chain employs TRBV14 and TRBJ1-3; D not certain. The length of the CDR3 is 16 residues. The V and J ends lost 2 bases and 0 bases respectively, with 11 bases between them. Germline V CDR1 and CDR2: SGHDN, FVKESK. The CDR3 reads CASSQIERGSGNTIYF. CDR3 in DNA: TGTGCCAGCAGCCAAATCGAGCGGGGCTCTGGAAACACCATATATTTT.

This CDR3 is CASSLSGPDGYTF. As DNA, the CDR3 is TGTGCCAGCAGCTTATCAGGGCCGGATGGCTACACCTTC. This chain connects TRBV7-9 to TRBJ1-2; TRBD1 is a possible D gene (5 bases). The V and J ends lost 2 bases and 6 bases respectively, with 10 bases between them. Looked up from germline, CDR1 is SEHNR and CDR2 is FQNEAQ (reference sequence). The CDR3 runs to 13 residues.

The rearrangement joins TRBV7-2 to TRBJ2-7, with 9 nucleotides matching TRBD2. The germline V gene encodes CDR1 SGHTA and CDR2 FQGNSA. The CDR3 has 15 residues. V lost 4 bases to trimming and J lost 2 bases; unmatched junction nucleotides: 6. The CDR3 loop is CASSSETSGPYEQYF. The CDR3 DNA sequence: TGTGCCAGCAGCTCGGAGACTAGCGGTCCCTACGAGCAGTACTTC.

The genes are TRBV6-6 and TRBJ1-2; unclear D gene. In germline, CDR1 is MNHNY, CDR2 SVGAGI (reference sequence). Trimming cost V 5 bases and J 6 bases, with 10 bases left between them. This CDR3 contains 12 residues. In DNA form, the CDR3 reads TGTGCCAGCAGTGGGCCCGCAGATGGCTACACCTTC. Encoded protein: CASSGPADGYTF.

This rearrangement joins TRBV6-5 to TRBJ2-1, with 12 bases lining up with TRBD2. The CDR3 contains 15 residues. The J segment lost 7 bases and the V segment lost 5 bases, leaving 6 bases of the junction unmatched. The germline gives CDR1 MNHEY, CDR2 SVGAGI. CDR3: CASSRSTSGGNEQFF. CDR3 coding DNA: TGTGCCAGCAGTCGATCGACTAGCGGGGGAAATGAGCAGTTCTTC.

This chain links TRBV7-8 with TRBJ2-1, with D tentatively TRBD1 (7 bases). The germline V gene has CDR1 SGHVS and CDR2 FQNEAQ. V was trimmed by 7 bases and J by 5 bases, leaving 18 bases between them. The CDR3 has 15 amino acids. The CDR3 region has the DNA TGTGCCAGCACCCAGGCGGGACAGAGAGACAATGAGCAGTTCTTC. Its protein is CASTQAGQRDNEQFF.

The rearrangement links TRBV7-2 to TRBJ1-3, with D maybe TRBD1 (5 bases). The CDR3 extends over 19 amino acids. Germline loops: CDR1 SGHTA, CDR2 FQGNSA. Trimming left V 1 base short and J 0 bases short, with 19 bases between. The DNA of the CDR3 is TGTGCCAGCAGCTTAGTTGGGGCGGACCTATTACACTCTGGAAACACCATATATTTT. Protein product: CASSLVGADLLHSGNTIYF.

The V call is TRBV7-6, the J call TRBJ2-3; D gene unclear. Germline CDR1 SGHVS, CDR2 FNYEAQ. V lost 4 bases to trimming and J lost 6 bases, with 14 bases between them. The CDR3 has 14 amino acids. The CDR3 reads CASSWASPLDTQYF. CDR3 nucleotide sequence: TGTGCCAGCAGCTGGGCAAGTCCCCTGGATACGCAGTATTTT.

The chain joins TRBV4-3 to TRBJ1-1; tentative D call: TRBD1 (5 bases). The CDR3 spans 16 residues. Per the germline V gene, CDR1 is LGHNA and CDR2 is YSLEER. Trimming shortened V by 0 bases and J by 0 bases, and 11 bases separated the two germline ends. The CDR3 is CASSQDHDSLNTEAFF. CDR3 nucleotides: TGCGCCAGCAGCCAAGATCATGACAGCTTGAACACTGAAGCTTTCTTT.

This chain links TRBV7-8 with TRBJ1-6; the D gene is possibly TRBD1 (5 bases). V lost 6 bases and J lost 1, with 13 bases in between. This CDR3 region has 16 residues. CDR1 is SGHVS, CDR2 FQNEAQ, per germline. CDR3: CASRPGGESYNSPLHF. CDR3 DNA: TGTGCCAGCAGGCCTGGGGGGGAATCCTATAATTCACCCCTCCACTTT.

J is TRBJ2-5 and V is TRBV7-2; weak D call: TRBD2 (6 bases). Trimming took 5 bases from V and 2 from J, leaving 12 bases between them. Germline CDR1 is SGHTA and CDR2 is FQGNSA. CDR3 length equals 14 residues. The CDR3 spells CASSPGTRQETQYF. CDR3 bases: TGTGCCAGCAGCCCCGGGACTCGGCAAGAGACCCAGTACTTC.

The J gene is TRBJ2-2, the V gene TRBV4-2; the match to TRBD2 covers 7 bases. Losses at the gene ends were 7 bases for V and 6 bases for J; bases not matched to a gene: 11. The CDR3 length is 15 residues. Germline CDR1 is LGHNA and CDR2 is YNFKEQ. The CDR3 loop is CASTKAGRISGELFF. CDR3 coding DNA: TGTGCCAGCACCAAAGCGGGACGTATATCCGGGGAGCTGTTTTTT.

This rearrangement joins TRBV27 to TRBJ2-3; the D gene is possibly TRBD2 (5 bases). CDR1 and CDR2 (germline): MNHEY, SMNVEV (reference sequence). The CDR3 sequence is 14 residues long. V was trimmed by 4 bases and J by 5 bases, leaving 13 bases between them. The CDR3 spells CASSSWLAGDTQYF. The CDR3 DNA reads as TGTGCCAGCAGTTCTTGGCTAGCTGGAGATACGCAGTATTTT.

J is TRBJ2-7 and V is TRBV6-5, with D tentatively TRBD2 (6 bases). V was pared by 6 bases and J by 6 bases, with 9 bases between. This CDR3 contains 11 residues. The germline CDR1 and CDR2 sequences are MNHEY and SVGAGI. The CDR3 loop is CASSSRGEQYF. The DNA for the CDR3 is TGTGCCAGCAGCTCGCGGGGCGAGCAGTACTTC.

This clone was recorded a few times. The rearrangement links TRBV4-3 to TRBJ2-3; 8 bases are shared with TRBD2. CDR1 is LGHNA, CDR2 YSLEER, per germline. The V and J ends lost 0 bases and 1 base, in that order; junction bases with no gene match: 6. The CDR3 is made up of 17 amino acids. The CDR3 protein is CASSQEPGLVGTDTQYF. DNA of the CDR3: TGCGCCAGCAGCCAAGAACCGGGACTAGTGGGCACAGATACGCAGTATTTT.

This chain uses TRBV11-1 with TRBJ2-7; D gene uncertain. V lost 5 bases and J 3 bases, leaving 8 bases between the germline ends. The CDR3 consists of 12 residues. Germline-derived CDR1 and CDR2 are SGHAT and FQDESV (reference sequence). The CDR3 here is CASSHTFYEQYF. As DNA, the CDR3 is TGTGCCAGCAGCCACACGTTCTACGAGCAGTACTTC.

The V call is TRBV4-3, the J call TRBJ2-2, with D maybe TRBD1 (5 bases). Trimming removed 4 bases from V and 6 bases from J, with 15 bases in between. Germline V gene lookup returns CDR1 LGHNA and CDR2 YSLEER. This CDR3 comprises 15 residues. The CDR3 here is CASSRISQGPGELFF. The CDR3 DNA is TGCGCCAGCAGCCGGATAAGCCAGGGTCCCGGGGAGCTGTTTTTT.

J is TRBJ1-1 and V is TRBV6-4; no clear D gene. Germline V gives CDR1 MRHNA, CDR2 SNTAGT. V was trimmed by 5 bases and J by 3 bases, leaving 10 bases between them. The CDR3 has 13 residues. CDR3 nucleotide sequence: TGTGCCAGCAGTAGCACGAGGGACACTGAAGCTTTCTTT. Translating it yields CASSSTRDTEAFF.

The chain links TRBV28 to TRBJ2-1; 12 bases map to TRBD2. Looked up from germline, CDR1 is MDHEN and CDR2 is SYDVKM. J gave up 5 bases and V 1 base, and 3 bases lay outside the gene matches. This CDR3 has 16 residues. The CDR3 loop reads CASSLSGLAGNNEQFF. The DNA of the CDR3 is TGTGCCAGCAGTTTATCGGGACTAGCGGGTAACAATGAGCAGTTCTTC.

The chain is built from TRBV6-1 and TRBJ2-4; TRBD1 is a possible D gene (6 bases). CDR1 and CDR2 from the germline V gene are MNHNS and SASEGT. CDR3 length: 15 residues. V lost 5 bases and J lost 6, with 17 bases in between. CDR3: CASSPETGRGNIQYF. CDR3 DNA sequence: TGTGCCAGCAGTCCTGAGACAGGAAGAGGAAACATTCAGTACTTC.

The rearrangement uses TRBV7-6 and TRBJ2-7, with 7 bases fitting TRBD2. V was pared by 3 bases and J by 3 bases, with 2 bases of the junction left unmatched. Germline CDR1 and CDR2: SGHVS and FNYEAQ. There are 13 residues in the CDR3. The CDR3 is CASSFPGGYEQYF. In DNA, the CDR3 is TGTGCCAGCAGCTTCCCGGGGGGCTACGAGCAGTACTTC.